These 15 T cell receptor beta chains share one sample of origin, sequenced in a study of T cells after posttransplantation cyclophosphamide. Generated by immunoSEQ multiplex PCR, the TCRdb table keeps only in-frame clones and is missing some. The sample shows under 50,000 clones, none of them appearing just once. The material sequenced was PBMCs. The source of these receptors is a man aged 40-55 years in good health, CMV-negative, and a related stem cell transplant donor.

In its sample, this clone was seen many times. The chain carries TRBV11-2 and TRBJ2-3; 15 bases align to TRBD2. The V gene's germline CDR1 is SGHAT and CDR2 FQNNGV. This CDR3 comprises 15 residues. Germline trimming cut 5 bases from V and 9 bases from J; bases unmatched to any gene: 6. The CDR3 DNA sequence: TGTGCCAGCAGCCCGCGGACTAGCGGGGGGGGAACGCAGTATTTT. This encodes CASSPRTSGGGTQYF.

This clone has a count of ten or more. V is TRBV7-7 and J is TRBJ2-2; the D is unclear. V was trimmed by 6 bases and J by 6 bases, leaving 14 bases between them. This CDR3 comprises 14 residues. CDR1 and CDR2 from the germline V gene are SSHAT and FNYEAQ (reference sequence). As DNA, the CDR3 is TGTGCCAGCAGTCCCATAGTATCCGCCGGGGAGCTGTTTTTT. The encoded protein is CASSPIVSAGELFF.

This clone came up many times. The chain employs TRBV6-4 and TRBJ2-1; D is perhaps TRBD2 (6 bases). V lost 2 bases, J lost 10 bases, and 21 bases lay in between. From germline, CDR1 is MRHNA and CDR2 SNTAGT. There are 16 residues in the CDR3. CDR3 residues: CASSDGVAELQVEQFF. The CDR3 region has the DNA TGTGCCAGCAGTGACGGGGTAGCGGAATTACAAGTAGAGCAGTTCTTC.

This clone has a count of ten or more. The rearrangement uses TRBV29-1 and TRBJ2-7, with 8 bases that match TRBD1. Germline-derived CDR1 and CDR2 are SQVTM and ANQGSEA. Germline trimming cut 0 bases from V and 6 bases from J; bases unmatched to any gene: 10. The CDR3 covers 15 residues. The CDR3 here is CSVEESRGRRFEQYF. CDR3 nucleotide sequence: TGCAGCGTTGAAGAGAGCAGGGGGCGAAGGTTCGAGCAGTACTTC.

At least ten counts were recorded for this clone. J is TRBJ1-2 and V is TRBV11-2; no firm D call. Per germline, CDR1 SGHAT and CDR2 FQNNGV. Trimming pared 1 base from V and 6 bases from J, leaving 12 bases between. The CDR3 loop spans 14 amino acids. CDR3 sequence: CASSLGGGGDGYTF. The CDR3 DNA reads TGTGCCAGCAGCTTAGGCGGAGGCGGGGATGGCTACACCTTC.

This clone showed up many times. The CDR3 here is CASSPGQTGEGEKLFF. The CDR3 nucleotides read TGCGCCAGCAGCCCGGGACAGACAGGGGAGGGGGAAAAACTGTTTTTT. The chain has TRBV5-1 and TRBJ1-4; 8 bases line up with TRBD1. V lost 4 bases, J lost 8 bases, and 13 bases stayed unmatched. Germline V gives CDR1 SGHRS, CDR2 YFSETQ. The CDR3 sequence is 16 residues long.

Many counts were recorded for this clone. The genes are TRBV6-1 and TRBJ1-2; D possibly corresponds to TRBD1 (5 bases). Germline V gene sequence: CDR1 MNHNS, CDR2 SASEGT. V lost 6 bases, J lost 4 bases, and 9 bases lay in between. The length of the CDR3 is 12 residues. The CDR3 sequence is CASSRDFYGYTF. Written as DNA, the CDR3 is TGTGCCAGCAGCCGGGACTTCTATGGCTACACCTTC.

This clone was counted ten times or more. V and J are TRBV28 and TRBJ1-5; possibly TRBD1 for D (5 bases). V was shortened by 2 bases and J by 0 bases, with 20 bases between the two germline ends. CDR1 is MDHEN and CDR2 is SYDVKM in the germline V gene. The CDR3 consists of 19 residues. The CDR3 here is CASSLLGGVLIDSNQPQHF. The CDR3 region has the DNA TGTGCCAGCAGTTTACTTGGAGGGGTACTTATTGATAGCAATCAGCCCCAGCATTTT.

This clone has at least ten counts. The rearrangement joins TRBV6-5 to TRBJ2-1; 9 bases are shared with TRBD2. The CDR3 consists of 14 residues. V shed 4 bases, J shed 10 bases, and the junction held 8 bases outside the gene matches. Germline CDR1 reads MNHEY; CDR2 reads SVGAGI. The CDR3 loop is CASSSFAGGTEQFF. DNA of the CDR3: TGTGCCAGCAGTTCTTTCGCGGGAGGGACCGAGCAGTTCTTC.

In its sample, this clone was seen many times. V is TRBV28 and J is TRBJ1-2; D not resolved. The V end lost 7 bases, the J end lost 8 bases, and 14 bases lay between the germline ends. CDR3 length: 12 amino acids. CDR1 and CDR2 from the germline V gene are MDHEN and SYDVKM. CDR3 in DNA: TGTGCCAGCACCGGGTCTCCAAGGGGCTACACCTTC. Protein: CASTGSPRGYTF.

This clone was detected many times. The chain joins TRBV5-4 to TRBJ2-1; 7 nucleotides align to TRBD1. This CDR3 region has 15 residues. Unmatched junction bases numbered 5, after V lost 0 bases and J lost 5 bases. Germline V gene lookup returns CDR1 SGHNT and CDR2 YYREEE (reference sequence). CDR3 amino acids: CASSLADRSDNEQFF. The CDR3 DNA reads as TGTGCCAGCAGCTTGGCGGACAGGAGCGACAATGAGCAGTTCTTC.

The CDR3 DNA sequence: TGTGCCAGCAAAAGGGGGCGGAGAACTGAAGCTTTCTTT. Its translation: CASKRGRRTEAFF. The chain recombines TRBV6-1 with TRBJ1-1; 7 nucleotides align to TRBD1. Per the germline V gene, CDR1 is MNHNS and CDR2 is SASEGT. Trimming at V came to 7 bases and at J to 5 bases, leaving 7 bases not matched to a gene. The CDR3 has 13 amino acids.

This clone was picked up many times. The rearrangement joins TRBV5-1 to TRBJ1-3; D is perhaps TRBD1 (5 bases). This CDR3 has 15 amino acids. Deletions cut 4 bases from V and 0 bases from J, with 11 bases between. CDR1 SGHRS and CDR2 YFSETQ come from the germline V gene. The CDR3 protein is CASSAGRSSGNTIYF. The CDR3 bases are TGCGCCAGCAGCGCGGGACGAAGCTCTGGAAACACCATATATTTT.

This clone has ten or more counts. The chain links TRBV28 to TRBJ1-5, with D possibly TRBD1 on 5 matching bases. Germline CDR1 is MDHEN and CDR2 is SYDVKM. V shed 3 bases and J shed 0 bases, with 12 bases lying between them. This CDR3 contains 16 residues. CDR3 nucleotide sequence: TGTGCCAGCAGTTTCCGGGGGGTGGGTAGCAATCAGCCCCAGCATTTT. This sequence encodes CASSFRGVGSNQPQHF. Combining the CDR3 with reference TRBV28 and TRBJ1-5 gives the whole variable domain DVKVTQSSRYLVKRTGEKVFLECVQDMDHENMFWYRQDPGLGLRLIYFSYDVKMKEKGDIPEGYSVSREKKERFSLILESASTNQTSMYLCASSFRGVGSNQPQHFGDGTRLSIL.

This clone was picked up many times. The rearrangement joins TRBV7-3 to TRBJ1-1; D is possibly TRBD1 (6 bases). V was pared by 5 bases and J by 10 bases, with 20 bases between. The CDR3 totals 14 residues. CDR1 is SGHTA and CDR2 is FQGTGA in the germline V gene. CDR3 protein: CASSTLFRADRAFF. Here the CDR3 DNA reads TGTGCCAGCAGCACACTCTTTCGGGCGGACAGAGCTTTCTTT. Together with reference TRBV7-3 and TRBJ1-1, the CDR3 gives the full variable domain: GAGVSQTPSNKVTEKGKYVELRCDPISGHTALYWYRQSLGQGPEFLIYFQGTGAADDSGLPNDRFFAVRPEGSVSTLKIQRTERGDSAVYLCASSTLFRADRAFFGQGTRLTVV.